These T cell receptor beta chains were read from a single sample in a study of cytotoxic CD8 clonotypes in ibrutinib-treated CLL. Assay used: immunoSEQ multiplex PCR; TCRdb lists only in-frame clones, some missing. The sample lists 160,000 or so clones; more than 65% were seen once. Sequencing was performed on PBMCs, taken after 12 months of ibrutinib treatment. Receptors were obtained from a human donor with chronic lymphocytic leukemia. Both conserved end residues are part of each CDR3. D genes are given only for firm matches. Clone size is stated in some rows and not others, as once, few, many or a class when expanded.

d_gene: TRBD1; abundance: NA; v_gene: TRBV10-3; j_gene: TRBJ1-1; CDR3aa: CAISDRRGSDTEAFF; CDR3nt: TGTGCCATCAGTGATCGCAGGGGGTCGGACACTGAAGCTTTCTTT
d_gene: NA; abundance: NA; v_gene: TRBV4-3; j_gene: TRBJ2-4; CDR3aa: CASSQDLQSNSKNIQYF; CDR3nt: TGCGCCAGCAGCCAAGATCTACAGTCCAACTCCAAAAACATTCAGTACTTC
d_gene: NA; abundance: once; v_gene: TRBV5-6; j_gene: TRBJ2-1; CDR3aa: CASSLRGLGNEQFF; CDR3nt: TGTGCCAGCAGCTTGAGAGGGTTGGGCAATGAGCAGTTCTTC
d_gene: TRBD2; abundance: NA; v_gene: TRBV28; j_gene: TRBJ2-5; CDR3aa: CASSRGGSTKTQYF; CDR3nt: TGTGCCAGCAGCCGGGGGGGCAGTACGAAGACCCAGTACTTC
d_gene: TRBD2; abundance: NA; v_gene: TRBV5-1; j_gene: TRBJ2-1; CDR3aa: CASSPGLADFNNEQFF; CDR3nt: TGCGCCAGCAGCCCTGGACTAGCGGACTTCAACAATGAGCAGTTCTTC
d_gene: NA; abundance: once; v_gene: TRBV5-1; j_gene: TRBJ1-1; CDR3aa: CASSPSGTEAFF; CDR3nt: TGCGCCAGCAGCCCCTCGGGAACTGAAGCTTTCTTT
d_gene: NA; abundance: NA; v_gene: TRBV28; j_gene: TRBJ1-5; CDR3aa: CASSLARHNQPQHF; CDR3nt: TGTGCCAGCAGTTTAGCTCGGCACAATCAGCCCCAGCATTTT
d_gene: TRBD1; abundance: NA; v_gene: TRBV28; j_gene: TRBJ1-1; CDR3aa: CASSPDRGSTEAFF; CDR3nt: TGTGCCAGCAGCCCGGACAGGGGATCCACTGAAGCTTTCTTT
d_gene: TRBD1; abundance: NA; v_gene: TRBV5-5; j_gene: TRBJ2-7; CDR3aa: CASSLAGTGKAYEQYF; CDR3nt: TGTGCCAGCAGCTTGGCTGGGACAGGCAAGGCCTACGAGCAGTACTTC
d_gene: NA; abundance: once; v_gene: TRBV6-5; j_gene: TRBJ1-2; CDR3aa: CASSPPGRRGYGYTF; CDR3nt: TGTGCCAGCAGTCCACCAGGGCGCAGGGGCTATGGCTACACCTTC
d_gene: TRBD1; abundance: NA; v_gene: TRBV14; j_gene: TRBJ2-3; CDR3aa: CASSQGPGTGIGRTDTQYF; CDR3nt: TGTGCCAGCAGCCAAGGTCCCGGGACAGGGATCGGGCGCACAGATACGCAGTATTTT
d_gene: NA; abundance: NA; v_gene: TRBV2; j_gene: TRBJ2-7; CDR3aa: CASDRWGAISYEQYF; CDR3nt: TGTGCCAGCGACCGGTGGGGGGCGATCTCCTACGAGCAGTACTTC
d_gene: NA; abundance: NA; v_gene: TRBV21-1; j_gene: TRBJ2-3; CDR3aa: CASSKVSAGGITDTQYF; CDR3nt: TGTGCCAGCAGCAAAGTTTCGGCAGGGGGTATCACAGATACGCAGTATTTT
d_gene: NA; abundance: NA; v_gene: TRBV5-1; j_gene: TRBJ2-3; CDR3aa: CASSLGGWTDTQYF; CDR3nt: TGCGCCAGCAGCTTGGGAGGATGGACAGATACGCAGTATTTT
d_gene: NA; abundance: NA; v_gene: TRBV4-2; j_gene: TRBJ2-7; CDR3aa: CASSQDRGSRLYF; CDR3nt: TGTGCCAGCAGCCAAGATCGGGGGTCGCGTCTGTACTTC
d_gene: TRBD1; abundance: NA; v_gene: TRBV5-8; j_gene: TRBJ2-4; CDR3aa: CASSLAVDRGPKNIQYF; CDR3nt: TGTGCCAGCAGCTTGGCCGTAGACAGGGGGCCCAAAAACATTCAGTACTTC
d_gene: NA; abundance: NA; v_gene: TRBV19; j_gene: TRBJ2-7; CDR3aa: CASSRTETYEQYF; CDR3nt: TGTGCCAGTAGCCGGACCGAGACCTACGAGCAGTACTTC
d_gene: TRBD1; abundance: NA; v_gene: TRBV28; j_gene: TRBJ1-5; CDR3aa: CASSSPTGTGAPSNQPQHF; CDR3nt: TGTGCCAGCAGTTCTCCGACGGGGACAGGGGCCCCTAGCAATCAGCCCCAGCATTTT
d_gene: TRBD1; abundance: NA; v_gene: TRBV4-3; j_gene: TRBJ1-2; CDR3aa: CASSQGNEGASGYTF; CDR3nt: TGCGCCAGCAGCCAAGGTAACGAGGGGGCGAGTGGCTACACCTTC